This TCR beta chain was obtained from a study of blood T cell repertoires in COVID-19. Profiling relied on immunoSEQ multiplex PCR, and the TCRdb table lists in-frame clones only, not all of them. The table records 70,000 or so clones, more than 70% of them present only once. Trimming at V came to 4 bases and at J to 4 bases, leaving 4 bases not matched to a gene. The germline gives CDR1 LNHNV, CDR2 YYDKDF (reference sequence). CDR3 length equals 14 residues. The chain uses TRBV15 and TRBJ1-5, with 7 bases that match TRBD1. Sequences were obtained from peripheral blood. This receptor was obtained from a human donor in a cohort sampled during active COVID-19. DNA for the CDR3: TGTGCCACCAGCAAACAGGGGTCTAATCAGCCCCAGCATTTT. This gives the protein CATSKQGSNQPQHF.